The rows below give T cell receptor beta chains drawn from one sample of a study of blood T cell repertoires in COVID-19. Sequencing used immunoSEQ multiplex PCR; TCRdb keeps in-frame clones, though not all of them. The sample has some 240,000 clones, 85% to 90% seen once; the top ten hold approximately 2.3%. The material sequenced was peripheral blood. These receptors all stem from a woman aged 55-70 years with COVID-19, enrolled during active disease. Both conserved end residues are part of each CDR3. The D gene is left open where the match is weak. Size is stated for part of the rows, as once, few or many counts, or as a class when the clone is expanded.

CDR3 length: 15
V gene: TRBV7-2
J gene: TRBJ1-1
clone size: NA
D gene: TRBD1
CDR3 protein: CASSLQTGMNTEAFF
CDR3 DNA: TGTGCCAGCAGCTTACAGACAGGGATGAACACTGAAGCTTTCTTT

CDR3 length: 12
V gene: TRBV27
J gene: TRBJ2-1
clone size: NA
D gene: TRBD1
CDR3 protein: CATGDRGNEQFF
CDR3 DNA: TGTGCCACCGGGGACAGGGGTAATGAGCAGTTCTTC

CDR3 length: 13
V gene: TRBV18
J gene: TRBJ1-4
clone size: NA
D gene: NA
CDR3 protein: CASSPDSGEKLFF
CDR3 DNA: TGTGCCAGCTCACCCGACAGTGGTGAAAAACTGTTTTTT

CDR3 length: 14
V gene: TRBV11-2
J gene: TRBJ2-7
clone size: NA
D gene: TRBD1
CDR3 protein: CASSLTGGSYEQYF
CDR3 DNA: TGTGCCAGCAGCTTGACAGGGGGATCCTACGAGCAGTACTTC

CDR3 length: 17
V gene: TRBV7-9
J gene: TRBJ1-1
clone size: NA
D gene: TRBD1
CDR3 protein: CASSYPPGQTMNTEAFF
CDR3 DNA: TGTGCCAGCAGCTACCCCCCGGGACAGACAATGAACACTGAAGCTTTCTTT

CDR3 length: 15
V gene: TRBV11-3
J gene: TRBJ2-2
clone size: once
D gene: NA
CDR3 protein: CASSTRGVRGGELFF
CDR3 DNA: TGTGCCAGCAGCACCAGGGGGGTGAGAGGCGGGGAGCTGTTTTTT

CDR3 length: 13
V gene: TRBV10-3
J gene: TRBJ1-2
clone size: NA
D gene: NA
CDR3 protein: CAPLLGAGHGYTF
CDR3 DNA: TGTGCCCCCCTCTTAGGGGCGGGGCATGGCTACACCTTC

CDR3 length: 14
V gene: TRBV7-2
J gene: TRBJ2-5
clone size: NA
D gene: TRBD2
CDR3 protein: CASSLGTISGTQYF
CDR3 DNA: TGTGCCAGCAGCCTAGGGACTATCTCGGGGACCCAGTACTTC

CDR3 length: 13
V gene: TRBV7-6
J gene: TRBJ1-4
clone size: NA
D gene: NA
CDR3 protein: CASRPATNEKLFF
CDR3 DNA: TGTGCCAGCAGACCAGCAACTAATGAAAAACTGTTTTTT

CDR3 length: 16
V gene: TRBV6-2/TRBV6-3
J gene: TRBJ2-2
clone size: NA
D gene: TRBD2
CDR3 protein: CASSYGGLAGRGELFF
CDR3 DNA: TGTGCCAGCAGTTACGGGGGACTAGCGGGGCGCGGGGAGCTGTTTTTT

CDR3 length: 13
V gene: TRBV6-5
J gene: TRBJ1-2
clone size: NA
D gene: TRBD1
CDR3 protein: CASSGTGQGGYTF
CDR3 DNA: TGTGCCAGCAGCGGGACAGGGCAGGGGGGCTACACCTTC

CDR3 length: 12
V gene: TRBV12-3/TRBV12-4
J gene: TRBJ1-6
clone size: once
D gene: NA
CDR3 protein: CASSLPGSPLHF
CDR3 DNA: TGTGCCAGCAGTTTGCCGGGGTCACCCCTCCACTTT

CDR3 length: 13
V gene: TRBV5-4
J gene: TRBJ2-5
clone size: NA
D gene: NA
CDR3 protein: CASSLDSQETQYF
CDR3 DNA: TGTGCCAGCAGCTTGGACAGCCAAGAGACCCAGTACTTC

CDR3 length: 12
V gene: TRBV19
J gene: TRBJ1-2
clone size: NA
D gene: NA
CDR3 protein: CASIGGGGGYTF
CDR3 DNA: TGTGCCTCCATCGGCGGGGGGGGAGGCTACACCTTC

CDR3 length: 14
V gene: TRBV24-1
J gene: TRBJ2-3
clone size: NA
D gene: NA
CDR3 protein: CATAPSGNTDTQYF
CDR3 DNA: TGTGCCACCGCTCCGAGCGGAAACACAGATACGCAGTATTTT

CDR3 length: 14
V gene: TRBV6-1
J gene: TRBJ1-3
clone size: NA
D gene: NA
CDR3 protein: CASSEWGGRNTIYF
CDR3 DNA: TGTGCCAGCAGTGAATGGGGCGGGAGAAACACCATATATTTT

CDR3 length: 15
V gene: TRBV5-5
J gene: TRBJ1-2
clone size: NA
D gene: NA
CDR3 protein: CASSSRGSANYGYTF
CDR3 DNA: TGTGCCAGCAGCTCCAGGGGCTCCGCTAACTATGGCTACACCTTC

CDR3 length: 16
V gene: TRBV10-3
J gene: TRBJ1-2
clone size: NA
D gene: TRBD1
CDR3 protein: CAISEMAGQSTRGYTF
CDR3 DNA: TGTGCCATCAGTGAAATGGCGGGACAGAGCACCCGGGGCTACACCTTC

CDR3 length: 18
V gene: TRBV7-6
J gene: TRBJ2-5
clone size: NA
D gene: TRBD2
CDR3 protein: CASSLAQGTSGGQETQYF
CDR3 DNA: TGTGCCAGCAGCTTAGCGCAGGGGACTAGCGGGGGCCAAGAGACCCAGTACTTC

CDR3 length: 14
V gene: TRBV5-1
J gene: TRBJ1-3
clone size: NA
D gene: TRBD1
CDR3 protein: CASSWTGFGNTIYF
CDR3 DNA: TGCGCCAGCAGCTGGACAGGGTTTGGAAACACCATATATTTT

CDR3 length: 18
V gene: TRBV19
J gene: TRBJ1-1
clone size: NA
D gene: TRBD1
CDR3 protein: CASSYLRRTGGQNTEAFF
CDR3 DNA: TGTGCCAGTAGTTATTTAAGACGGACAGGGGGGCAAAACACTGAAGCTTTCTTT

CDR3 length: 15
V gene: TRBV6-6
J gene: TRBJ2-1
clone size: NA
D gene: NA
CDR3 protein: CASTPGGSSYNEQFF
CDR3 DNA: TGTGCCAGCACCCCCGGGGGAAGCTCCTACAATGAGCAGTTCTTC

CDR3 length: 18
V gene: TRBV29-1
J gene: TRBJ1-3
clone size: NA
D gene: NA
CDR3 protein: CSVEDREAGHSSGNTIYF
CDR3 DNA: TGCAGCGTTGAAGATCGGGAGGCAGGCCACTCCTCTGGAAACACCATATATTTT

CDR3 length: 17
V gene: TRBV11-2
J gene: TRBJ2-5
clone size: NA
D gene: NA
CDR3 protein: CASSFSGPGHGGETQYF
CDR3 DNA: TGTGCCAGCAGCTTTAGCGGGCCCGGACACGGGGGCGAGACCCAGTACTTC

CDR3 length: 13
V gene: TRBV5-8
J gene: TRBJ1-3
clone size: NA
D gene: NA
CDR3 protein: CASSSEQGNTIYF
CDR3 DNA: TGTGCCAGCAGCTCAGAACAGGGAAACACCATATATTTT

CDR3 length: 14
V gene: TRBV7-9
J gene: TRBJ1-1
clone size: NA
D gene: NA
CDR3 protein: CASSTGQSNTEAFF
CDR3 DNA: TGTGCCAGCAGCACAGGACAGTCTAACACTGAAGCTTTCTTT

CDR3 length: 11
V gene: TRBV30
J gene: TRBJ1-1
clone size: NA
D gene: NA
CDR3 protein: CAWSVLGGRIF
CDR3 DNA: TGTGCCTGGAGCGTACTTGGGGGGAGAATCTTT

CDR3 length: 22
V gene: TRBV6-1
J gene: TRBJ2-7
clone size: NA
D gene: NA
CDR3 protein: CASSEPGRKTRGAAPPHYEQYF
CDR3 DNA: TGTGCCAGCAGTGAACCAGGGCGAAAGACTCGGGGGGCCGCCCCTCCCCACTACGAGCAGTACTTC

CDR3 length: 14
V gene: TRBV18
J gene: TRBJ1-5
clone size: NA
D gene: NA
CDR3 protein: CASSPTGSQQPQHF
CDR3 DNA: TGTGCCAGCTCACCCACAGGGTCCCAACAGCCCCAGCATTTT

CDR3 length: 15
V gene: TRBV7-2
J gene: TRBJ2-3
clone size: NA
D gene: NA
CDR3 protein: CASSFSPKESHTQYF
CDR3 DNA: TGTGCCAGCAGCTTTAGCCCAAAGGAATCCCATACGCAGTATTTT

CDR3 length: 14
V gene: TRBV15
J gene: TRBJ2-3
clone size: once
D gene: NA
CDR3 protein: CATSRDQSADTQYF
CDR3 DNA: TGTGCCACCAGCAGAGATCAGTCAGCGGATACGCAGTATTTT

CDR3 length: 14
V gene: TRBV9
J gene: TRBJ1-2
clone size: NA
D gene: NA
CDR3 protein: CASSLMTPGEGYTF
CDR3 DNA: TGTGCCAGCAGCCTAATGACCCCAGGGGAAGGCTACACCTTC

CDR3 length: 15
V gene: TRBV9
J gene: TRBJ1-2
clone size: NA
D gene: NA
CDR3 protein: CASSVDAGTFYGYTF
CDR3 DNA: TGTGCCAGCAGCGTAGATGCAGGGACTTTCTATGGCTACACCTTC

CDR3 length: 13
V gene: TRBV2
J gene: TRBJ2-3
clone size: NA
D gene: TRBD2
CDR3 protein: CASVRTSGDTQYF
CDR3 DNA: TGTGCCAGTGTACGGACTAGCGGAGATACGCAGTATTTT

CDR3 length: 15
V gene: TRBV7-3
J gene: TRBJ2-7
clone size: NA
D gene: NA
CDR3 protein: CASSPQGGSPHEQYF
CDR3 DNA: TGTGCCAGCAGCCCGCAGGGAGGCTCACCCCACGAGCAGTACTTC

CDR3 length: 13
V gene: TRBV5-1
J gene: TRBJ2-7
clone size: NA
D gene: TRBD1
CDR3 protein: CASSFDRGGEQYF
CDR3 DNA: TGCGCCAGCAGCTTCGACAGGGGTGGCGAGCAGTACTTC

CDR3 length: 13
V gene: TRBV5-6
J gene: TRBJ1-5
clone size: NA
D gene: NA
CDR3 protein: CASSSFSNQPQHF
CDR3 DNA: TGTGCCAGCAGCTCTTTTAGCAATCAGCCCCAGCATTTT

CDR3 length: 16
V gene: TRBV7-8
J gene: TRBJ1-5
clone size: NA
D gene: TRBD1
CDR3 protein: CASSLGAGGANQPQHF
CDR3 DNA: TGTGCCAGCAGCTTAGGAGCAGGGGGTGCGAATCAGCCCCAGCATTTT

CDR3 length: 13
V gene: TRBV19
J gene: TRBJ1-2
clone size: NA
D gene: NA
CDR3 protein: CASSIRGEDGYTF
CDR3 DNA: TGTGCCAGTAGTATCAGGGGAGAGGATGGCTACACCTTC

CDR3 length: 15
V gene: TRBV10-3
J gene: TRBJ1-4
clone size: NA
D gene: TRBD1
CDR3 protein: CAISGTGATNEKLFF
CDR3 DNA: TGTGCCATCAGTGGAACAGGGGCAACTAATGAAAAACTGTTTTTT

CDR3 length: 17
V gene: TRBV4-3
J gene: TRBJ1-6
clone size: NA
D gene: NA
CDR3 protein: CASSRLLLRGGLSPLHF
CDR3 DNA: TGCGCCAGCAGCCGATTGTTACTGCGAGGGGGACTATCACCCCTCCACTTT

CDR3 length: 15
V gene: TRBV5-4
J gene: TRBJ2-1
clone size: NA
D gene: TRBD2
CDR3 protein: CASSLAGGKGNEQFF
CDR3 DNA: TGTGCCAGCAGCTTGGCGGGGGGGAAAGGGAATGAGCAGTTCTTC

CDR3 length: 12
V gene: TRBV11-3
J gene: TRBJ1-1
clone size: NA
D gene: TRBD1
CDR3 protein: CASSFRDSEAFF
CDR3 DNA: TGTGCCAGCAGCTTCCGGGACAGTGAAGCTTTCTTT

CDR3 length: 13
V gene: TRBV2
J gene: TRBJ1-6
clone size: NA
D gene: NA
CDR3 protein: CATRSRGDSPLHF
CDR3 DNA: TGTGCCACCCGGTCCCGGGGGGATTCACCCCTCCACTTT

CDR3 length: 14
V gene: TRBV6-2/TRBV6-3
J gene: TRBJ2-5
clone size: NA
D gene: TRBD2
CDR3 protein: CASSLGGNQETQYF
CDR3 DNA: TGTGCCAGCAGTTTGGGGGGGAACCAAGAGACCCAGTACTTC

CDR3 length: 16
V gene: TRBV10-3
J gene: TRBJ2-2
clone size: NA
D gene: TRBD1
CDR3 protein: CAISESGAGGTGELFF
CDR3 DNA: TGTGCCATCAGTGAGTCCGGGGCAGGGGGCACCGGGGAGCTGTTTTTT

CDR3 length: 13
V gene: TRBV19
J gene: TRBJ2-1
clone size: NA
D gene: NA
CDR3 protein: CASSRGQNNEQFF
CDR3 DNA: TGTGCCAGTAGCCGAGGACAGAACAATGAGCAGTTCTTC

CDR3 length: 13
V gene: TRBV12-3/TRBV12-4
J gene: TRBJ1-2
clone size: NA
D gene: NA
CDR3 protein: CASSLRGASGYTF
CDR3 DNA: TGTGCCAGCAGTTTACGGGGGGCGTCTGGCTACACCTTC

CDR3 length: 15
V gene: TRBV20-1
J gene: TRBJ2-1
clone size: NA
D gene: NA
CDR3 protein: CSASDGRAGYNEQFF
CDR3 DNA: TGCAGTGCTAGTGATGGGCGAGCTGGCTACAATGAGCAGTTCTTC

CDR3 length: 15
V gene: TRBV6-2/TRBV6-3
J gene: TRBJ2-5
clone size: few
D gene: TRBD1
CDR3 protein: CASSSYQGAGETQYF
CDR3 DNA: TGTGCCAGCAGTTCCTATCAGGGGGCGGGGGAGACCCAGTACTTC

CDR3 length: 14
V gene: TRBV7-2
J gene: TRBJ2-5
clone size: NA
D gene: NA
CDR3 protein: CASSVLGHGDTQYF
CDR3 DNA: TGTGCCAGCAGCGTACTAGGTCACGGTGATACCCAGTACTTC

CDR3 length: 15
V gene: TRBV6-5
J gene: TRBJ2-6
clone size: NA
D gene: NA
CDR3 protein: CASRTDGSGANVLTF
CDR3 DNA: TGTGCCAGCAGAACAGACGGTTCTGGGGCCAACGTCCTGACTTTC

CDR3 length: 16
V gene: TRBV21-1
J gene: TRBJ1-1
clone size: NA
D gene: NA
CDR3 protein: CASSGQGEPFGAEAFF
CDR3 DNA: TGTGCCAGCAGCGGGCAGGGGGAGCCTTTTGGGGCTGAAGCTTTCTTT